The source of this T cell receptor (beta chain) is a study of blood T cell repertoires in COVID-19. The trim removed 7 bases at V and 0 bases at J, leaving 7 bases unmatched. CDR1 is KGHDR, CDR2 SFDVKD, per germline. The CDR3 extends over 17 amino acids. Measured with immunoSEQ multiplex PCR; TCRdb has only the in-frame clones, and not every one. Altogether 190,000 or so clones are present, approximately 87% being singletons, with the ten largest covering about 1%. The chain uses TRBV24-1 and TRBJ1-5; 11 nucleotides line up with TRBD1. This TCR was recovered from a young woman who had recovered from COVID-19. Sequencing used peripheral blood. CDR3 coding DNA: TGTGCCACCAGCCGGGACAGGGGGTCTTATAGCAATCAGCCCCAGCATTTT. It is translated as CATSRDRGSYSNQPQHF.